One and the same sample provided the 11 T cell receptor beta chains below, sequenced in a study of cytomegalovirus exposure and HLA in healthy donors. PCR was performed using 60 Vbeta and 13 Jbeta primers. Here immunoSEQ multiplex PCR was the method, and the copy in TCRdb shows in-frame clones only, minus some. The profile covers roughly 180,000 clones, with less than 90% appearing a single time and roughly 1% taken by the ten largest. The sequencing sample was made of PBMCs. Receptors originate from a man in his thirties or forties in good health and CMV-seronegative.

V gene TRBV27 combines with J gene TRBJ2-1; 11 bases align to TRBD2. This CDR3 has 15 amino acids. The V gene end was trimmed by 2 bases and the J gene end by 9 bases; junction bases not matched to a gene: 6. CDR1 and CDR2 from the germline V gene are MNHEY and SMNVEV (reference sequence). CDR3 protein: CASSLISGRAPEQFF. The DNA of the CDR3 is TGTGCCAGCAGTTTAATTAGCGGGAGGGCCCCTGAGCAGTTCTTC.

This rearrangement joins TRBV18 to TRBJ2-5, with D possibly matching TRBD1 (6 bases). This CDR3 is 15 amino acids long. The germline CDR1 and CDR2 sequences are KGHSH and LQKENI. V was clipped by 2 bases and J by 5 bases, with 15 bases between them. The DNA for the CDR3 is TGTGCCAGCTCACCAAGGACAGCACCCGCGGAGACCCAGTACTTC. Its translation is CASSPRTAPAETQYF.

This chain connects TRBV19 to TRBJ2-1; 8 bases match TRBD1. The germline V gene has CDR1 LNHDA and CDR2 SQIVND (reference sequence). Germline trimming cut 5 bases from V and 6 bases from J; bases unmatched to any gene: 6. The length of the CDR3 is 14 residues. CDR3 in amino acids: CASSRPGQVNEQFF. The CDR3 DNA reads TGTGCCAGTAGTCGACCGGGACAGGTCAATGAGCAGTTCTTC.

V is TRBV11-3 and J is TRBJ1-1, with D perhaps TRBD1 (5 bases). The CDR3 covers 18 residues. Germline V gives CDR1 SGHNT, CDR2 YENEEA. V was pared by 1 base and J by 3 bases, with 21 bases between. The CDR3 sequence: CASSLGHQVGQGDTEAFF. CDR3 nucleotides: TGTGCCAGCAGCTTAGGCCATCAGGTCGGGCAGGGTGACACTGAAGCTTTCTTT.

The V gene is TRBV6-1, the J gene TRBJ1-6; the D gene is possibly TRBD1 (5 bases). The CDR3 is 15 amino acids. Between the trimmed V and J ends, which lost 1 base and 10 bases, there was a span of 14 bases. In germline, CDR1 is MNHNS, CDR2 SASEGT. CDR3 residues: CASSEDPGWGSPLHF. The CDR3 DNA sequence: TGTGCCAGCAGTGAAGACCCCGGCTGGGGCTCACCCCTCCACTTT.

The rearrangement uses TRBV2 and TRBJ2-7; TRBD2 aligns across 7 bases. Unmatched junction bases numbered 21, after V lost 6 bases and J lost 7 bases. Germline CDR1 and CDR2: SNHLY and FYNNEI. The CDR3 has 17 amino acids. The CDR3 sequence: CASSPIGAGLSAWEQYF. Here the CDR3 DNA reads TGTGCCAGCAGCCCAATTGGAGCGGGGCTTAGCGCGTGGGAGCAGTACTTC.

V is TRBV5-1 and J is TRBJ2-1; TRBD1 matches 9 bases. The CDR3 extends over 16 amino acids. The V gene's germline CDR1 is SGHRS and CDR2 YFSETQ. V lost 3 bases, J lost 2 bases, and 6 bases stayed unmatched. The CDR3 is CASSSDRGTPYNEQFF. The CDR3 region has the DNA TGCGCCAGCAGCTCGGACAGGGGAACACCCTACAATGAGCAGTTCTTC.

This rearrangement joins TRBV19 to TRBJ2-7, with TRBD1 matching over 8 bases. V lost 6 bases and J lost 3; bases outside the gene matches: 10. Per the germline V gene, CDR1 is LNHDA and CDR2 is SQIVND (reference sequence). This CDR3 spans 15 amino acids. The DNA of the CDR3 is TGTGCCAGTAGGAGGGCCGGGACAGGTCTCTACGAGCAGTACTTC. Translation gives CASRRAGTGLYEQYF.

The chain uses TRBV9 and TRBJ2-3, with 15 bases lining up with TRBD2. The CDR3 has 20 residues. Germline values: CDR1 SGDLS, CDR2 YYNGEE. V lost 3 bases to trimming and J lost 5 bases; unmatched junction nucleotides: 16. The CDR3 sequence is CASSAPRRGLAGGDGDTQYF. CDR3 bases: TGTGCCAGCAGCGCACCCCGGCGAGGACTAGCGGGAGGGGATGGAGATACGCAGTATTTT.

The gene calls are TRBV7-9 and TRBJ2-1; 14 bases agree with TRBD2. Germline V gene lookup returns CDR1 SEHNR and CDR2 FQNEAQ (reference sequence). With 8 bases clipped from V and 9 bases from J, the junction kept 12 bases outside the gene matches. CDR3 length equals 16 residues. The CDR3 DNA sequence: TGTGCCAGCGGGGACCGACTAGCGGGGGGGGAAGGTGAGCAGTTCTTC. Residues: CASGDRLAGGEGEQFF.

The genes are TRBV5-4 and TRBJ2-3, with 9 bases aligning to TRBD1. CDR1 SGHNT and CDR2 YYREEE come from the germline V gene (reference sequence). This CDR3 spans 14 amino acids. Germline trimming cut 7 bases from V and 4 bases from J; bases unmatched to any gene: 7. DNA of the CDR3: TGTGCCAGCGGGGACAGGGCCGCTTCAGATACGCAGTATTTT. The encoded protein is CASGDRAASDTQYF. The whole variable domain, remainder taken from reference TRBV5-4 and TRBJ2-3, is ETGVTQSPTHLIKTRGQQVTLRCSSQSGHNTVSWYQQALGQGPQFIFQYYREEENGRGNFPPRFSGLQFPNYSSELNVNALELDDSALYLCASGDRAASDTQYFGPGTRLTVL.